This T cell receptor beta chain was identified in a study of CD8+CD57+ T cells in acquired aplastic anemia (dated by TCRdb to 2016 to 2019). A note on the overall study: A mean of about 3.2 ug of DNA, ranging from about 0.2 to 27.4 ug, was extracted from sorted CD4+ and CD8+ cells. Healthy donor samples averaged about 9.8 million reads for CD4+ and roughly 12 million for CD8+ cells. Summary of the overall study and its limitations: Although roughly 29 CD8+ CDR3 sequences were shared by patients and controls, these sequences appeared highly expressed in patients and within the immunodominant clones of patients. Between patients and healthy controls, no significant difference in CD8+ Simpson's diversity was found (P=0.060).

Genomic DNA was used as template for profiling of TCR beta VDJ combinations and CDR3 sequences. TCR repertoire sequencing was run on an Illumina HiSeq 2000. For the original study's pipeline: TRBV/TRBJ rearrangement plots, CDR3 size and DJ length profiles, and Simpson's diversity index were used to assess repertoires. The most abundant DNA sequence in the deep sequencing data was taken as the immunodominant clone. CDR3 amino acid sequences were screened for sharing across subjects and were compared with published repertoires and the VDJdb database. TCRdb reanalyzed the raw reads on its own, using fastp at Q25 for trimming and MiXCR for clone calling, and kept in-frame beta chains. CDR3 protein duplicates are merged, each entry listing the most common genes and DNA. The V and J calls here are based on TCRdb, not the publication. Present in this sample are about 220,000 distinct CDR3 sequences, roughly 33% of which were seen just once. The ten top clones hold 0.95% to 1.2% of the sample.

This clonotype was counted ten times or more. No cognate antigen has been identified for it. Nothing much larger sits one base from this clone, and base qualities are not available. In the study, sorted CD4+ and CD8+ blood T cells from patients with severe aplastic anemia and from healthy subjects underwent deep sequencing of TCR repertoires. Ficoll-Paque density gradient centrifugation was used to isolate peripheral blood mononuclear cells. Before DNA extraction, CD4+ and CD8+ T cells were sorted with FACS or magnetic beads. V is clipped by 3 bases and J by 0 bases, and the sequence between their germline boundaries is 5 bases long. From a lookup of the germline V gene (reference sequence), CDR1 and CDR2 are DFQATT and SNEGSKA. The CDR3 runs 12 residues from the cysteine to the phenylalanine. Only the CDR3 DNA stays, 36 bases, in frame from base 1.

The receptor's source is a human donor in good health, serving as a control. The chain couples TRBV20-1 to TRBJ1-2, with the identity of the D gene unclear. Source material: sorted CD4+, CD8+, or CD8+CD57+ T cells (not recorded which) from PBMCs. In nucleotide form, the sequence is TGCAGTGCTAGCCAGACTAACTATGGCTACACCTTC. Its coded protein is CSASQTNYGYTF.